These 4 T cell receptor beta chains came from one sample sequenced in a study of blood T cell repertoires in COVID-19. The table came from immunoSEQ multiplex PCR; TCRdb's copy has only in-frame clones and leaves some out. The repertoire consists of under 300,000 clones, with approximately 90% occurring once and the leading ten covering around 2%. The sample comprised PBMCs or T cells enriched from blood (not recorded which). All receptors derive from a woman under 30 who had recovered from COVID-19.

CDR3 loop: CASSYSAADTYEQYF. The CDR3 coding sequence is TGTGCCAGCAGTTACTCGGCTGCAGACACCTACGAGCAGTACTTC. The V gene is TRBV6-5, the J gene TRBJ2-7; D is undetermined. V was clipped by 0 bases and J by 2 bases, with 11 bases between them. The CDR3 has 15 amino acids. The V gene's germline CDR1 is MNHEY and CDR2 SVGAGI.

This rearrangement joins TRBV4-2 to TRBJ2-5; 10 nucleotides line up with TRBD2. The CDR3 is 17 residues long. Germline V lookup: CDR1 LGHNA, CDR2 YNFKEQ. Trimming at V came to 0 bases and at J to 5 bases, leaving 9 bases not matched to a gene. The CDR3 DNA is TGTGCCAGCAGCCAAGAATATAATACAGCGGGGGGGGAGACCCAGTACTTC. Protein: CASSQEYNTAGGETQYF.

This sequence joins TRBV12-3 or TRBV12-4 and TRBJ1-5, with no clear D. The V and J ends lost 6 bases and 2 bases respectively, with 8 bases between them. The CDR3 runs to 13 residues. The CDR3 here is CASRVGGNQPQHF. The CDR3 DNA is TGTGCCAGCAGGGTCGGTGGCAATCAGCCCCAGCATTTT.

The table lists this clone with a few counts. The V gene is TRBV6-6, the J gene TRBJ2-2; a possible D gene is TRBD1 (6 bases). The V end lost 3 bases, the J end lost 2 bases, and 10 bases lay between the germline ends. The germline CDR1 and CDR2 sequences are MNHNY and SVGAGI (reference sequence). This CDR3 spans 15 amino acids. The CDR3 loop reads CASSYVGANTGELFF. Here the CDR3 DNA reads TGTGCCAGCAGTTATGTGGGGGCCAACACCGGGGAGCTGTTTTTT.